Given below is one T cell receptor beta chain in context. The sample is drawn from a study of T cell responses to AZD1222 COVID-19 vaccine. The data were produced by immunoSEQ multiplex PCR, yet TCRdb's version contains in-frame clones alone and is incomplete. The sample includes tens of thousands of clones, more than 75% of them seen just once. V dropped 1 base and J dropped 0; count of bases not matched to a gene: 6. The CDR3 totals 17 residues. Germline-derived CDR1 and CDR2 are KGHDR and SFDVKD. The sequences come from peripheral blood, collected 28 days after the second AZD1222 dose. The chain links TRBV24-1 to TRBJ2-3, with 7 nucleotides matching TRBD1. The receptor's source is an adult who received the AZD1222 COVID-19 vaccine. The DNA for the CDR3 is TGTGCCACCAGTGATTTCCCCGGGACAGCTAGCACAGATACGCAGTATTTT. Translation: CATSDFPGTASTDTQYF.